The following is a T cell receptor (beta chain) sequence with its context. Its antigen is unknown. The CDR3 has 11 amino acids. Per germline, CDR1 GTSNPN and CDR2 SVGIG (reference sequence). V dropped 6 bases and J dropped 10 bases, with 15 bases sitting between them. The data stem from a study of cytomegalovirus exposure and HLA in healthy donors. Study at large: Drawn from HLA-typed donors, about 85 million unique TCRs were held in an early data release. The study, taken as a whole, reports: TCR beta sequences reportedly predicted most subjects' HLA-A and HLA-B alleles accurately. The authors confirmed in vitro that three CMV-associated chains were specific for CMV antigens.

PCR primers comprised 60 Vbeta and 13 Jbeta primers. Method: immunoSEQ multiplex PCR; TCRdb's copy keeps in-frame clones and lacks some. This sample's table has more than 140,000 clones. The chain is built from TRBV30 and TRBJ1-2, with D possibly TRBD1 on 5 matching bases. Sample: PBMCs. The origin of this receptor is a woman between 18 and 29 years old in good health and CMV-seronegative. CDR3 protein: CACKSGVFYTF. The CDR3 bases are TGTGCCTGCAAGTCGGGGGTTTTCTACACCTTC.